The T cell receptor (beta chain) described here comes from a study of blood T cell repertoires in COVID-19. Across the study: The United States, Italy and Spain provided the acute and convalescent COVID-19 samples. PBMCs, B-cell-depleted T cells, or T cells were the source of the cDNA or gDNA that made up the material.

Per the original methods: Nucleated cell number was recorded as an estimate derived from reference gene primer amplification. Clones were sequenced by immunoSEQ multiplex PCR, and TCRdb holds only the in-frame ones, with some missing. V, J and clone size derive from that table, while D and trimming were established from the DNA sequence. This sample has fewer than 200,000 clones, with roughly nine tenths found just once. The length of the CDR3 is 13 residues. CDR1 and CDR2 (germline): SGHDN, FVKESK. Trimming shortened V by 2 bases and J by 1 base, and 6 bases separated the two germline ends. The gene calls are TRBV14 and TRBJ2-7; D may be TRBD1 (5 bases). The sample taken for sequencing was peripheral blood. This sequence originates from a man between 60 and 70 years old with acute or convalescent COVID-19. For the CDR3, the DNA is TGTGCCAGCAGCCAACAGGGTTCCTACGAGCAGTACTTC. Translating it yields CASSQQGSYEQYF.